This T cell receptor (beta chain) was retrieved from a study of blood T cells in healthy people across ages. In the study overall: Every two T cells gave about one barcoded beta molecule via template switching.

Study-level results: Not knowing donor CMV status may have confounded expanded clonotype changes. Estimates based on one million T cells were treated as lower bounds.

A sample-barcoded 5' primer and a J-beta primer mix were used in a second PCR of about 7 to 12 cycles. TCRdb ran MiXCR on the 5' RACE reads and lists one entry per CDR3 protein. The table includes over 1,500,000 distinct CDR3 sequences, roughly 50% detected once. The J segment lost 3 bases and the V segment lost 5 bases, leaving 7 bases of the junction unmatched. The CDR3 has 15 residues. CDR1 is MDHEN and CDR2 is SYDVKM in the germline V gene. Samples each had at least 5 micrograms of total RNA extracted. A word on this clonotype: Antigen specificity is unknown.

The material sequenced was blood. The TCR was taken from a middle-aged woman in good health. The J gene is TRBJ2-3, the V gene TRBV28; 8 bases are shared with TRBD2. This CDR3 reads CASSRSAGVTDTQYF. As DNA, the CDR3 is TGTGCCAGCAGTCGTTCAGCGGGGGTAACAGATACGCAGTATTTT.